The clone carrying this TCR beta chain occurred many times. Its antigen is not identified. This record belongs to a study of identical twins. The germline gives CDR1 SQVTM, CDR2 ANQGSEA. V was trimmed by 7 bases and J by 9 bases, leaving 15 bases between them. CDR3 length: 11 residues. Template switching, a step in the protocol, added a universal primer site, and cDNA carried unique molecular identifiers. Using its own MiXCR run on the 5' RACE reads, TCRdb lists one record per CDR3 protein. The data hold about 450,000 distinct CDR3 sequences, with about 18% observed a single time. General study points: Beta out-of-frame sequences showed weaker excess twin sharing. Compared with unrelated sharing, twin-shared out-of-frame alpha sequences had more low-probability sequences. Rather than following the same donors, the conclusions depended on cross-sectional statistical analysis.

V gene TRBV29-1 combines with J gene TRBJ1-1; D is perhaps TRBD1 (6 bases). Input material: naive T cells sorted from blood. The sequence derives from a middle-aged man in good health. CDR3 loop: CSADRRGKAFF. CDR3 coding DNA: TGCAGCGCCGACAGGAGGGGAAAAGCTTTCTTT.